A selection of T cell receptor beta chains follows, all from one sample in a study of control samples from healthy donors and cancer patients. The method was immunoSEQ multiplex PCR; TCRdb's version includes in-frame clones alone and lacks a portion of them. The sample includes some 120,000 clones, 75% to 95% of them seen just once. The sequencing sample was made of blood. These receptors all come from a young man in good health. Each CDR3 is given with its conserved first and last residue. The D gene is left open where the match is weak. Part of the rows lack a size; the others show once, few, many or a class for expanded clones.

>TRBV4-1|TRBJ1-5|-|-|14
TGCGCCAGCAGCCAACGGGACGCCGATCAGCCCCAGCATTTT
CASSQRDADQPQHF
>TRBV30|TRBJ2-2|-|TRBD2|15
TGTGCCTGGAGCACGGGGGGGCCCCACACCGGGGAGCTGTTTTTT
CAWSTGGPHTGELFF
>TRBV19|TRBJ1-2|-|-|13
TGTGCCAGTAGTTTCAGGGGAGACTATGGCTACACCTTC
CASSFRGDYGYTF
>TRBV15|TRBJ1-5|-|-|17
TGTGCCACCAGCAGAGTACAGGACAAATTGAGCAATCAGCCCCAGCATTTT
CATSRVQDKLSNQPQHF
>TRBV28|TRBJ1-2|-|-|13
TGTGCCAGCAGTCAGGGTCCCCCGAGGGGCTACACCTTC
CASSQGPPRGYTF
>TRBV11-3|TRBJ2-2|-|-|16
TGTGCCAGCAGCTTAAGGGGCGGGGCTCCGACCGGGGAGCTGTTTTTT
CASSLRGGAPTGELFF
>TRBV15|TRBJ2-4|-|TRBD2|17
TGTGCCACCAGCAGAGATGGCCTAGCGGGAGGGAGTAACATTCAGTACTTC
CATSRDGLAGGSNIQYF
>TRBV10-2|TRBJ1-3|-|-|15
TGCGCCAGCAGTGAGTCGGGGAGCTCTGGAAACACCATATATTTT
CASSESGSSGNTIYF
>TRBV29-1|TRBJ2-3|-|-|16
TGCAGCGTTGAAGATCTAAGGGCGCTTAACACAGATACGCAGTATTTT
CSVEDLRALNTDTQYF
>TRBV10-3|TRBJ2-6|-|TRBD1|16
TGTGCCATCAGTGGGGTCCAGGGGGCTGGGGCCAACGTCCTGACTTTC
CAISGVQGAGANVLTF
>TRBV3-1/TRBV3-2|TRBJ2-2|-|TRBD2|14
TGTGCCAGCAGACTAGCGGGGCAAGCCGGGGAGCTGTTTTTT
CASRLAGQAGELFF
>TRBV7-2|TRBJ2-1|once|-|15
TGTGCCAGCAGCTTAGGGGCGGGTCTCTACAATGAGCAGTTCTTC
CASSLGAGLYNEQFF
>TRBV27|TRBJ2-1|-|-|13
TGTGCCAGCAGCTTGGACAGTTACAATGAGCAGTTCTTC
CASSLDSYNEQFF
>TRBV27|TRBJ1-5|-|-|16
TGTGCCAGCAGTTTATCAGGTCGAGTAGGCAATCAGCCCCAGCATTTT
CASSLSGRVGNQPQHF
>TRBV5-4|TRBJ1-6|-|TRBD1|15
TGTGCCAGCAGCTCAGGGACAGGGGATAGTTCACCCCTCCACTTT
CASSSGTGDSSPLHF
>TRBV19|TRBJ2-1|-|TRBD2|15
TGTGCCAGTAGTATCGGAATAGCGGGGGATAATGAGCAGTTCTTC
CASSIGIAGDNEQFF
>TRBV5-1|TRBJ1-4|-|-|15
TGCGCCAGCAGCTTGGCAGCAGGGTTAAATGAAAAACTGTTTTTT
CASSLAAGLNEKLFF
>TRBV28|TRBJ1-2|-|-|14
TGTGCCAGCAGTTTAACCGGGGTTAACTATGGCTACACCTTC
CASSLTGVNYGYTF
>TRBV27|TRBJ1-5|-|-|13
TGTGCCGCATGGGGGGGCCGGAATCAGCCCCAGCATTTT
CAAWGGRNQPQHF
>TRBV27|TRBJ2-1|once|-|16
TGTGCCAGCAGTTTATCGAGCGGAAGCTCCTACAATGAGCAGTTCTTC
CASSLSSGSSYNEQFF
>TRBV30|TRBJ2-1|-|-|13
TGTGCCGGCATAGCAGACTCCTACAATGAGCAGTTCTTC
CAGIADSYNEQFF
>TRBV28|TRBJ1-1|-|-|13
TGTGCCAGCAGTTTAGGTAGGGGTGCTGAAGCTTTCTTT
CASSLGRGAEAFF
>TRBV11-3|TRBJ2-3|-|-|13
TGTGCCAGCAGTTATGATAGCACAGATACGCAGTATTTT
CASSYDSTDTQYF
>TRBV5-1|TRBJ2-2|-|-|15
TGCGCCAGCAGCAAAGGGGTTCCGAACACCGGGGAGCTGTTTTTT
CASSKGVPNTGELFF
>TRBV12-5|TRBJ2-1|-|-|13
TGTGCTAGTGGCCCCACTAGTCCCCCTGAGCAGTTCTTC
CASGPTSPPEQFF
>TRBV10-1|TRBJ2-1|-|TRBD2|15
TGCGCCAGCAGTGAAGGTAGCGGGGGCTACAATGAGCAGTTCTTC
CASSEGSGGYNEQFF
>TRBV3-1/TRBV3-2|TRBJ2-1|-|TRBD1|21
TGTGCCAGCAGCCTGTGCCCCGGACAGGGGCTAGGCGGGTCTCTATACAATGAGCAGTTCTTC
CASSLCPGQGLGGSLYNEQFF
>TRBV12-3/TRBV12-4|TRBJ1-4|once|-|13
TGTGCCAGCAGTCTCAGGGGAGAGGAAAAACTGTTTTTT
CASSLRGEEKLFF
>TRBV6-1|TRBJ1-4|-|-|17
TGTGCCAGCAGTGAACCGGGAACTTATGCAACTAATGAAAAACTGTTTTTT
CASSEPGTYATNEKLFF
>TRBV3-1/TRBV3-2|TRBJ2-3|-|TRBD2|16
TGTGCCAGCAGCCCGCGAAGCGGGAGGGATTACCATACGCAGTATTTT
CASSPRSGRDYHTQYF
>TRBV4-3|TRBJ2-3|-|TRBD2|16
TGCGCCAGCAGCCAAGGGGTACTAGCGCGCACAGATACGCAGTATTTT
CASSQGVLARTDTQYF
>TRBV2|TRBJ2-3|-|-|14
TGTGCCAGCAGTGGGGGGGGCCGACAAGATACGCAGTATTTT
CASSGGGRQDTQYF
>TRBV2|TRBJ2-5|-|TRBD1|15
TGTGCCAGCAGTGTGGACAGGGGCATAACAGAGACCCAGTACTTC
CASSVDRGITETQYF
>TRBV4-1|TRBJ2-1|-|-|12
TGCGCCAGCTCAAGACATAACAATGAGCAGTTCTTC
CASSRHNNEQFF
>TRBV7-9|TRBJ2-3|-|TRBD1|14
TGTGCCAGCAGCCCGGGACAGGGATACGATACGCAGTATTTT
CASSPGQGYDTQYF
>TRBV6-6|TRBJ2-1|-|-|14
TGTGCCAGCAGGGAGTCAGGCGGGAACAATGAGCAGTTCTTC
CASRESGGNNEQFF
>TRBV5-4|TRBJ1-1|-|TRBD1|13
TGTGCCAGCAGCTTCGGACAGGGGGGTGAAGCTTTCTTT
CASSFGQGGEAFF
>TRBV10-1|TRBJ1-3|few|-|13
TGCGCCTTCACAATCTCCCCTCCTAACACCATATATTTT
CAFTISPPNTIYF
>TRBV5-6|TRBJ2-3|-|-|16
TGTGCCAGCAGCCGCCCCGGCAGGGGGGAGGCAGATACGCAGTATTTT
CASSRPGRGEADTQYF
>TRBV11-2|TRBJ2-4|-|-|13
TGTGCCAGCAGCTTAACGGCGGGCCACATTCAGTACTTC
CASSLTAGHIQYF
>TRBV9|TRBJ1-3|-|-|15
TGTGCCAGCAGCACCTCAGGGGTATCTGGAAACACCATATATTTT
CASSTSGVSGNTIYF
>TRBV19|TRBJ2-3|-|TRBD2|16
TGTGCCAGTAGTTCGTCGGGACTCGAGCGGGGGGATACGCAGTATTTT
CASSSSGLERGDTQYF
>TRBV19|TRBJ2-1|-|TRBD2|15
TGTGCCAGTAGTATTGGGGACTACTCCTACAATGAGCAGTTCTTC
CASSIGDYSYNEQFF
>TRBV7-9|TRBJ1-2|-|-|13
TGTGCCAGCAGCTCGGACGTTAACTATGGCTACACCTTC
CASSSDVNYGYTF